One and the same sample provided the 3 T cell receptor beta chains below, sequenced in a study of shared clonotypes between healthy human individuals. Using immunoSEQ multiplex PCR, the repertoire was profiled, and TCRdb retains in-frame clones only, with some absent. The profile shows 2 million to 3 million clones, 90% to 95% of them singletons. The sequenced sample consisted of naive CD4+ T cells from PBMCs. The sample's subset: CD45RA+ positively selected. The receptor set was obtained from a man aged 18 to 29 in good health. Some clones in this sample may be carry-over from other donors' samples.

V is TRBV6-1 and J is TRBJ1-2, with D possibly being TRBD1 (6 bases). Between the trimmed V and J ends, which lost 4 bases and 2 bases, there was a span of 17 bases. This CDR3 contains 16 residues. Germline assignment: CDR1 MNHNS and CDR2 SASEGT. The DNA of the CDR3 is TGTGCCAGCAGTGTCACAGGGCAGGGGATCAACTATGGCTACACCTTC. Translation gives CASSVTGQGINYGYTF.

The chain links TRBV6-5 to TRBJ2-2; 7 nucleotides align to TRBD2. Unmatched junction bases numbered 6, after V lost 5 bases and J lost 9 bases. CDR3 length: 13 residues. Germline CDR1 MNHEY, CDR2 SVGAGI. CDR3 in amino acids: CASSPGRGRELFF. The CDR3 DNA reads as TGTGCCAGCAGTCCAGGGAGGGGCCGGGAGCTGTTTTTT.

The chain uses TRBV7-9 and TRBJ2-3, with 12 positions matching TRBD2. Looked up from germline, CDR1 is SEHNR and CDR2 is FQNEAQ (reference sequence). This CDR3 region has 16 residues. V lost 5 bases to trimming and J lost 6 bases; unmatched junction nucleotides: 9. Here the CDR3 reads CASSNRTSGIFDTQYF. CDR3 DNA: TGTGCCAGCAGCAACCGGACTAGCGGGATTTTCGATACGCAGTATTTT.